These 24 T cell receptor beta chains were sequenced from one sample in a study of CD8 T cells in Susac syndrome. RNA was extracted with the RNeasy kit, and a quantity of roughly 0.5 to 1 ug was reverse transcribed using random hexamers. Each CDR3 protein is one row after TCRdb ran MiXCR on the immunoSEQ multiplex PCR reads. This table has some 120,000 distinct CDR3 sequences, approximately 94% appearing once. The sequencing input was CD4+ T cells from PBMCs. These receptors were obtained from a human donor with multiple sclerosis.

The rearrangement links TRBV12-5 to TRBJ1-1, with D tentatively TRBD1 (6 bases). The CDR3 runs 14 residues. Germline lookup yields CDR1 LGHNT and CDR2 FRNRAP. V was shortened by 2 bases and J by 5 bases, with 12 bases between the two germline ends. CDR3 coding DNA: TGTGCTAGTGGTTTGCCTCGGGGGCTGACTGAAGCTTTCTTT. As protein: CASGLPRGLTEAFF.

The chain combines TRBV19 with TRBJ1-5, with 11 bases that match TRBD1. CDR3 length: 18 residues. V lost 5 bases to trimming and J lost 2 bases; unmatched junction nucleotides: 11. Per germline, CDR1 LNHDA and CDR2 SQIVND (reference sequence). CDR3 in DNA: TGTGCCAGTAGTCAGGACAGGGGGCGCGGAGAAGGCAATCAGCCCCAGCATTTT. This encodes CASSQDRGRGEGNQPQHF.

The CDR3 protein is CAISASVASGIYEQYF. As DNA, the CDR3 is TGTGCCATCAGTGCCTCAGTCGCTAGCGGGATCTACGAGCAGTACTTC. The gene calls are TRBV10-3 and TRBJ2-7; 9 nucleotides align to TRBD2. J was trimmed by 3 bases and V by 4 bases; bases with no gene match: 10. CDR3 size: 16 residues. The V gene's germline CDR1 is ENHRY and CDR2 SYGVKD.

CDR3 bases: TGTGCCAGCTCACCACCGAGCGAGCAGTACTTC. This gives the protein CASSPPSEQYF. The gene calls are TRBV18 and TRBJ2-7; D remains unclear. This CDR3 is built from 11 residues. CDR1 KGHSH and CDR2 LQKENI come from the germline V gene. V shed 0 bases and J shed 6 bases, with 3 bases lying between them.

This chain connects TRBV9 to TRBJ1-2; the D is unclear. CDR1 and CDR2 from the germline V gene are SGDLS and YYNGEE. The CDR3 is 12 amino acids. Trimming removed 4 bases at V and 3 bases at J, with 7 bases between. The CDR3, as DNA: TGTGCCAGCAGCTTCTCCGACTATGGCTACACCTTC. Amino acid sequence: CASSFSDYGYTF.

The CDR3 DNA follows: TGTGCCAGCAGCCGAGGGAGACCTAACAATGAGCAGTTCTTC. It specifies CASSRGRPNNEQFF. This chain joins TRBV13 and TRBJ2-1, with D possibly being TRBD2 (5 bases). Germline values: CDR1 PRHDT, CDR2 FYEKMQ (reference sequence). The CDR3 extends over 14 amino acids. V shed 5 bases and J shed 5 bases, with 13 bases lying between them.

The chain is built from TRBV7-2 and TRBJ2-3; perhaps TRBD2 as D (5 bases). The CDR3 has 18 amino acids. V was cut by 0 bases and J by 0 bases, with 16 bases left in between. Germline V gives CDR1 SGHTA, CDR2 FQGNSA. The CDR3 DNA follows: TGTGCCAGCAGCTTAGCAGGATCACGAGGGTCTAGCACAGATACGCAGTATTTT. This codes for CASSLAGSRGSSTDTQYF.

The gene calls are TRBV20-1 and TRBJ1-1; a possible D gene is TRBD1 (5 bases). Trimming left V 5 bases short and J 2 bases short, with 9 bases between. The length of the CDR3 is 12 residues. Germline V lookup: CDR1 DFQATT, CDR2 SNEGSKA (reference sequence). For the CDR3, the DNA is TGCAGTGCTCGACAGCTAAACACTGAAGCTTTCTTT. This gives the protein CSARQLNTEAFF.

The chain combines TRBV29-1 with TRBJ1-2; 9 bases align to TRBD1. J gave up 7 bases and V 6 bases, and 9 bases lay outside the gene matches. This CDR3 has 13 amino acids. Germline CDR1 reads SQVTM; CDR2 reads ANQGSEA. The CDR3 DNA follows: TGCAGCGTCACCGGGACAGGGTTGAGTGGCTACACCTTC. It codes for CSVTGTGLSGYTF.

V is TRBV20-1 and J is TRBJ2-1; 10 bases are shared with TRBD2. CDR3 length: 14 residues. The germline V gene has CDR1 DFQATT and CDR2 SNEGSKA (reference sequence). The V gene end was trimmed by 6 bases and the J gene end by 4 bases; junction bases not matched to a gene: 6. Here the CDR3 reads CSARRTSGYNEQFF. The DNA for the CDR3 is TGCAGTGCAAGAAGGACTAGCGGTTACAATGAGCAGTTCTTC.

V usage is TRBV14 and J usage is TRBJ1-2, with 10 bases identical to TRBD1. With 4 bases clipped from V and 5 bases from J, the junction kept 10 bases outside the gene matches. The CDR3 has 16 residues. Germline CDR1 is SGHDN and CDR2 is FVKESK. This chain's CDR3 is CASSRGQGSLKYGYTF. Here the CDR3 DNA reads TGTGCCAGCAGCCGGGGACAGGGGTCTCTGAAATATGGCTACACCTTC.

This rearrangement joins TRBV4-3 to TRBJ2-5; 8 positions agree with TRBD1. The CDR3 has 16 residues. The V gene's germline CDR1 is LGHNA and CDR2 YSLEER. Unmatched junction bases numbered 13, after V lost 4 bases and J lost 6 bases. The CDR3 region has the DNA TGCGCCAGCAGCCTGATATCCGGGACAGGAGGGCAGACCCAGTACTTC. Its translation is CASSLISGTGGQTQYF.

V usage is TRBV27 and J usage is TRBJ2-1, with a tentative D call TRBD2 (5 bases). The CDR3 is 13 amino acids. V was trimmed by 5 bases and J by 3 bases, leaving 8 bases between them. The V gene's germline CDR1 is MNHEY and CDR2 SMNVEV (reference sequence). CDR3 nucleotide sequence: TGTGCCAGCAGTAAAGCGGTCTACAATGAGCAGTTCTTC. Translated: CASSKAVYNEQFF.

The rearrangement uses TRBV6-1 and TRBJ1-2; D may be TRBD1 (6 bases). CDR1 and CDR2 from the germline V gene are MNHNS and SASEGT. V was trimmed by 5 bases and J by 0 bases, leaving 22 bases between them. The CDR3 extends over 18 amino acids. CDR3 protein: CASSTTPGGAYPNYGYTF. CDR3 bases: TGTGCCAGCAGTACCACCCCGGGGGGCGCATACCCTAACTATGGCTACACCTTC.

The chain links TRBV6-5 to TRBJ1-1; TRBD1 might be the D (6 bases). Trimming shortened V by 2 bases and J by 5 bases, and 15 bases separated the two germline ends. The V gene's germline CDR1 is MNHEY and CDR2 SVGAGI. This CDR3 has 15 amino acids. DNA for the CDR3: TGTGCCAGCAGTTACCAGGCAGGGGAGTGGACTGAAGCTTTCTTT. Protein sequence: CASSYQAGEWTEAFF.

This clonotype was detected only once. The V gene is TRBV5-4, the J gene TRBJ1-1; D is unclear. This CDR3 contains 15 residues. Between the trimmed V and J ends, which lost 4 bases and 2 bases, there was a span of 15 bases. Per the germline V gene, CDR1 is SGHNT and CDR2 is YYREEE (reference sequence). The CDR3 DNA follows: TGTGCCAGCAGCCTAGTGCGGGGAGCCAACACTGAAGCTTTCTTT. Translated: CASSLVRGANTEAFF.

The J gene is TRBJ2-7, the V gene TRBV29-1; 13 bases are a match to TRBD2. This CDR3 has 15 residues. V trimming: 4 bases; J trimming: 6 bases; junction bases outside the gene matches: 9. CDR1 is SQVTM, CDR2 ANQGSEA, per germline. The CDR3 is CSVGVRTSGSGEQYF. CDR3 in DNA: TGCAGCGTTGGGGTTCGGACTAGCGGGAGTGGCGAGCAGTACTTC.

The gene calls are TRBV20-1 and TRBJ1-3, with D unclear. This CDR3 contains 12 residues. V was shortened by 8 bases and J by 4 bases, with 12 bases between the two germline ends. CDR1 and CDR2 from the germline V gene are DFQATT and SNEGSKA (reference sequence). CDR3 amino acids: CSILGLGNTIYF. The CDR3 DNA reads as TGCAGTATTCTTGGCTTAGGAAACACCATATATTTT.

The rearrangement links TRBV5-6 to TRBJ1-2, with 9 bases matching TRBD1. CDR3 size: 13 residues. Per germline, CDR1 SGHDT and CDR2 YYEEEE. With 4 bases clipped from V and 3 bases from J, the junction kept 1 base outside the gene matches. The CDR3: CASSGDRDYGYTF. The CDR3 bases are TGTGCCAGCAGCGGGGACAGGGACTATGGCTACACCTTC.

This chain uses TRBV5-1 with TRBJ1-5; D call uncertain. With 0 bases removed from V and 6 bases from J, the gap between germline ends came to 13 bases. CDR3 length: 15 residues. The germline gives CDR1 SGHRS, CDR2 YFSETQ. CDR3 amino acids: CASSLEGRIFQPQHF. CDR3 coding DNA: TGCGCCAGCAGCTTGGAGGGCCGAATTTTTCAGCCCCAGCATTTT. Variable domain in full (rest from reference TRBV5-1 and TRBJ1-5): KAGVTQTPRYLIKTRGQQVTLSCSPISGHRSVSWYQQTPGQGLQFLFEYFSETQRNKGNFPGRFSGRQFSNSRSEMNVSTLELGDSALYLCASSLEGRIFQPQHFGDGTRLSIL.

The DNA of the CDR3 is TGTGCCAGCAGCCAAGCAGGAGGGTATGGCTACACCTTC. It specifies CASSQAGGYGYTF. The gene calls are TRBV3-1 and TRBJ1-2; D gene unclear. This CDR3 comprises 13 residues. From germline, CDR1 is LGHDT and CDR2 YNNKEL (reference sequence). The V and J ends lost 1 base and 5 bases respectively, with 8 bases between them.

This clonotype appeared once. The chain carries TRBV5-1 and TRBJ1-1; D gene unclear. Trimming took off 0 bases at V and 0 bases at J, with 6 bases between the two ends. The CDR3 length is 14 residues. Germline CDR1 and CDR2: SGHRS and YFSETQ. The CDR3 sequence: CASSLGTMNTEAFF. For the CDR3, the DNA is TGCGCCAGCAGCTTGGGGACCATGAACACTGAAGCTTTCTTT.

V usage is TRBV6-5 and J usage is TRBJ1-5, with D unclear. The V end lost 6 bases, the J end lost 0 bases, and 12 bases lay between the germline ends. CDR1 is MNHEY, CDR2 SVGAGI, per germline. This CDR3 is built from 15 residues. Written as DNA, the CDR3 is TGTGCCAGCAGGCGGACCCTTTATAGCAATCAGCCCCAGCATTTT. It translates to CASRRTLYSNQPQHF.

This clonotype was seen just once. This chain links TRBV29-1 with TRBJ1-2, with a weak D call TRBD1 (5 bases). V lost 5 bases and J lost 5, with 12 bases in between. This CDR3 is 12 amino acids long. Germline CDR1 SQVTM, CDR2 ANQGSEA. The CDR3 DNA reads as TGCAGCGTTAATACCGGGGGGTATGGCTACACCTTC. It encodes CSVNTGGYGYTF. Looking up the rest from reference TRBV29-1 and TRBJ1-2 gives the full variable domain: SAVISQKPSRDICQRGTSLTIQCQVDSQVTMMFWYRQQPGQSLTLIATANQGSEATYESGFVIDKFPISRPNLTFSTLTVSNMSPEDSSIYLCSVNTGGYGYTFGSGTRLTVV.